This entry concerns a single T cell receptor beta chain. Its target is not known. This CDR3 has 15 residues. Germline lookup yields CDR1 LNHDA and CDR2 SQIVND (reference sequence). Trimming pared 3 bases from V and 2 bases from J, leaving 12 bases between. These data come from a study of cytomegalovirus exposure and HLA in healthy donors. Across the whole study: About 179 million T cells yielded 100 million or so unique TCR beta sequences in earlier analysis.

This PCR relied on a set of 60 Vbeta primers and 13 Jbeta primers. Clones were sequenced by immunoSEQ multiplex PCR, and TCRdb holds only the in-frame ones, with some missing. The repertoire holds 150,000 to 200,000 clones, with 80% to 85% as singletons. General observations from the study: The investigators catalogued some 150 TCR beta chains as cytomegalovirus-associated. In presence/absence analyses, roughly uniform sequencing depth across donors was assumed. Later on, an analysis found that several of the most significant clusters appeared to be linked to common viral pathogens, which included parvovirus B19.

This rearrangement joins TRBV19 to TRBJ2-3; weak D call: TRBD1 (6 bases). This clonotype was obtained from a man aged 50 or older in good health and CMV-seropositive. Sequencing was performed on PBMCs. The CDR3 coding sequence is TGTGCCAGTAGTATTGGACAGACTACCACAGATACGCAGTATTTT. Amino acid sequence: CASSIGQTTTDTQYF.